This is a list of T cell receptor beta chains from one sample in a study of CD8 T cells in Susac syndrome. TCRdb recomputed calls from the immunoSEQ multiplex PCR reads with MiXCR, one row per CDR3 protein. The data contain some 140,000 distinct CDR3 sequences, around 93% of them singletons. The sequenced sample was CD8+ T cells from PBMCs. The receptors shown here come from a human donor with Susac syndrome. CDR3s include the opening cysteine and the closing phenylalanine or tryptophan. A D gene is named only where the DNA matches it firmly. A row's size may be missing; if present it is once, few, many or a size class.

TRBV5-1	.	TRBJ2-7	TRBD1	CASSLFRGQALEQYF	TGCGCCAGCAGCTTGTTTCGAGGACAGGCCCTCGAGCAGTACTTC
TRBV2	.	TRBJ1-1	.	CASSEAFF	TGTGCCAGCAGTGAAGCTTTCTTT
TRBV7-9	.	TRBJ2-7	.	CASSLALDSPGYEQYF	TGTGCCAGCAGCTTAGCTCTCGACAGCCCAGGTTACGAGCAGTACTTC
TRBV28	.	TRBJ2-3	.	CASSLGGTRTDTQYF	TGTGCCAGCAGTTTGGGCGGAACTCGCACAGATACGCAGTATTTT
TRBV28	.	TRBJ2-7	.	CASKEGNSYEQYF	TGTGCCAGCAAAGAGGGAAATTCCTACGAGCAGTACTTC
TRBV7-3	.	TRBJ2-5	TRBD2	CASSPRLAQETQYF	TGTGCCAGCAGCCCAAGACTAGCCCAAGAGACCCAGTACTTC
TRBV27	.	TRBJ2-5	.	CASSLSPLGDQETQYF	TGTGCCAGCAGTTTATCGCCACTAGGGGACCAAGAGACCCAGTACTTC
TRBV28	.	TRBJ2-7	TRBD1	CASSLPTDRYYEQYF	TGTGCCAGTAGTCTACCCACGGACAGGTACTACGAGCAGTACTTC
TRBV20-1	.	TRBJ1-1	TRBD1	CSATNQGAPSDAEAFF	TGCAGTGCAACAAATCAGGGGGCCCCTTCTGACGCTGAAGCTTTCTTT
TRBV9	.	TRBJ2-7	.	CASSVIHEQYF	TGTGCCAGCAGCGTAATCCACGAGCAGTACTTC
TRBV4-1	.	TRBJ1-3	.	CASSSSGEYWNTIYF	TGCGCCAGCAGCAGCTCAGGGGAGTATTGGAACACCATATATTTT
TRBV4-1	.	TRBJ2-7	TRBD1	CASSPLLDRGTYEQYF	TGCGCCAGCAGCCCGCTCTTGGACAGGGGAACCTACGAGCAGTACTTC
TRBV6-1	.	TRBJ2-7	TRBD2	CASSESSGLAGWSYEQYF	TGTGCCAGCAGTGAAAGCTCCGGACTAGCGGGTTGGAGCTACGAGCAGTACTTC
TRBV21-1	.	TRBJ1-2	.	CARNKKTGNYGYTF	TGTGCCAGGAATAAAAAGACAGGGAACTATGGCTACACCTTC
TRBV20-1	.	TRBJ1-2	.	CSARDIWKGEGYGYTF	TGCAGTGCTAGAGATATTTGGAAGGGGGAGGGCTATGGCTACACCTTC
TRBV7-9	.	TRBJ2-1	TRBD1	CASSLAGQGHKEDEQFF	TGTGCCAGCAGCTTGGCTGGACAGGGCCATAAAGAGGATGAGCAGTTCTTC
TRBV7-2	.	TRBJ1-2	TRBD1	CASSLMTGTRGYTF	TGTGCCAGCAGCTTAATGACAGGGACGCGTGGCTACACCTTC
TRBV9	.	TRBJ2-3	.	CASSEEKQDWTDTQYF	TGTGCCAGCAGCGAGGAAAAACAGGACTGGACGGATACGCAGTATTTT
TRBV6-5	.	TRBJ2-3	.	CASSSPREDTQYF	TGTGCCAGCAGTTCCCCGAGAGAGGATACGCAGTATTTT
TRBV5-1	.	TRBJ2-1	TRBD2	CASSFPPGRASDNEQFF	TGCGCCAGCAGCTTCCCCCCCGGGAGGGCTTCGGACAATGAGCAGTTCTTC
TRBV4-2	.	TRBJ2-7	.	CASSPGLVSYEQYF	TGTGCCAGCAGCCCCGGACTCGTCTCCTACGAGCAGTACTTC
TRBV20-1	.	TRBJ2-1	TRBD2	CSANEPGLAAYNEQFF	TGCAGTGCCAATGAACCGGGACTAGCGGCCTACAATGAGCAGTTCTTC
TRBV6-2/TRBV6-3	.	TRBJ2-7	TRBD1	CASTPPWTGTYEQYF	TGTGCCAGCACCCCGCCCTGGACAGGAACCTACGAGCAGTACTTC
TRBV2	.	TRBJ2-1	.	CARRRDGLEFNEQFF	TGTGCCAGAAGAAGGGACGGCCTTGAGTTTAATGAGCAGTTCTTC
TRBV4-1	.	TRBJ2-7	TRBD2	CASSHSGSGSAEQYF	TGCGCCAGCAGCCACAGTGGTAGCGGGAGTGCAGAGCAGTACTTC
TRBV28	.	TRBJ2-5	.	CASSWGTTQETQYF	TGTGCCAGCAGTTGGGGGACAACTCAAGAGACCCAGTACTTC
TRBV4-1	.	TRBJ2-7	.	CASSQDITRWSYEQYF	TGCGCCAGCAGCCAAGATATCACTAGGTGGTCCTACGAGCAGTACTTC
TRBV10-3	.	TRBJ2-7	.	CAISGTYYEQYF	TGTGCCATCAGCGGGACTTACTACGAGCAGTACTTC
TRBV13	.	TRBJ1-5	TRBD1	CASSSATGSSNQPQHF	TGTGCCAGCAGCTCCGCGACAGGGAGTAGCAATCAGCCCCAGCATTTT
TRBV28	.	TRBJ2-7	.	CASSSIRDSRLSEQYF	TGTGCCAGCAGTTCCATCCGGGACTCACGTTTGTCCGAGCAGTACTTC
TRBV29-1	.	TRBJ1-1	.	CSVEDRGHGNEAFF	TGCAGCGTTGAAGATCGGGGACATGGGAATGAAGCTTTCTTT
TRBV24-1	.	TRBJ1-1	.	CATSAAQHTEAFF	TGTGCCACCAGTGCTGCGCAACACACTGAAGCTTTCTTT
TRBV27	.	TRBJ2-1	TRBD2	CASSSITSGRFYEQFF	TGTGCCAGCAGTTCCATAACTAGCGGGAGGTTCTATGAGCAGTTCTTC
TRBV20-1	.	TRBJ2-7	.	CSLGLNYEQYF	TGCAGTTTGGGGCTCAACTACGAGCAGTACTTC
TRBV20-1	.	TRBJ2-1	.	CSASDAPRGEQFF	TGCAGTGCTTCGGACGCCCCTCGGGGTGAGCAGTTCTTC
TRBV29-1	once	TRBJ2-2	TRBD1	CSADTGATGELFF	TGCAGCGCCGACACAGGGGCCACCGGGGAGCTGTTTTTT
TRBV9	.	TRBJ2-3	TRBD2	CASSPGTSGNADTQYF	TGTGCCAGCAGCCCAGGGACTAGCGGGAATGCAGATACGCAGTATTTT